This is a list of T cell receptor beta chains from one sample in a study of blood T cell repertoires in COVID-19. Using immunoSEQ multiplex PCR, the repertoire was profiled, and TCRdb retains in-frame clones only, with some absent. The sample lists hundreds of thousands of clones, roughly 87% occurring once. The sample comprised PBMCs or T cells enriched from blood (not recorded which). Receptors were obtained from a woman aged 25 to 45 who had recovered from COVID-19. Both conserved end residues are part of each CDR3. D genes are given only for firm matches. Clone size is stated in some rows and not others, as once, few, many or a class when expanded.

NA,TRBV5-1,TRBJ2-7,TRBD1,TGCGCCAGCAGCTCGACAGGGGCCGGGCGATACGAGCAGTACTTC,CASSSTGAGRYEQYF
once,TRBV9,TRBJ1-6,TRBD1,TGTGCCAGCAGCGTAATGGGGGACAGGGGTTCACCCCTCCACTTT,CASSVMGDRGSPLHF
once,TRBV11-2,TRBJ1-1,NA,TGTGCCAGCAGCTCTCGGACAAGAGGGAACACTGAAGCTTTCTTT,CASSSRTRGNTEAFF
NA,TRBV9,TRBJ1-1,TRBD1,TGTGCCAGCAGCCCCCGACAGGGGGGGAACACTGAAGCTTTCTTT,CASSPRQGGNTEAFF
NA,TRBV25-1,TRBJ1-5,NA,TGTGCCAGCAGTGAAGGCAGGGTTAGCAATCAGCCCCAGCATTTT,CASSEGRVSNQPQHF
NA,TRBV11-3,TRBJ1-1,NA,TGTGCCAGCAGCTTACAGGGGCCGAACACTGAAGCTTTCTTT,CASSLQGPNTEAFF
NA,TRBV19,TRBJ2-5,TRBD1,TGTGCCAGTAGTTCAAACAGGGGTGTGAAGACCCAGTACTTC,CASSSNRGVKTQYF
NA,TRBV28,TRBJ1-2,NA,TGTGCCAGCAGCCTAGCGGGGGGGGACTATGGCTACACCTTC,CASSLAGGDYGYTF
NA,TRBV5-1,TRBJ2-1,TRBD1,TGCGCCAGCAGCTTGGGGACAGGGACCCCATACAATGAGCAGTTCTTC,CASSLGTGTPYNEQFF
NA,TRBV6-5,TRBJ2-4,TRBD2,TGTGCCAGCGGGGGGACTAGCGAGAACATTCAGTACTTC,CASGGTSENIQYF
NA,TRBV5-8,TRBJ1-2,NA,TGTGCCAGCAGCTCACTAACAGGGACCTATGGCTACACCTTC,CASSSLTGTYGYTF
NA,TRBV2,TRBJ1-1,NA,TGTGCCAGCAGTGCGGGGAGGAACACTGAAGCTTTCTTT,CASSAGRNTEAFF
NA,TRBV19,TRBJ2-3,TRBD2,TGTGCCAGTAGTACCCAGACTAGCGGTGACACAGATACGCAGTATTTT,CASSTQTSGDTDTQYF
NA,TRBV19,TRBJ1-1,NA,TGTGCCAGTAGAAGGGGTGAAGCTTTCTTT,CASRRGEAFF
NA,TRBV21-1,TRBJ1-2,NA,TGTGCCAGCAGCAAGGGGACAGGGCTGTGCTATGGCTACACCTTC,CASSKGTGLCYGYTF